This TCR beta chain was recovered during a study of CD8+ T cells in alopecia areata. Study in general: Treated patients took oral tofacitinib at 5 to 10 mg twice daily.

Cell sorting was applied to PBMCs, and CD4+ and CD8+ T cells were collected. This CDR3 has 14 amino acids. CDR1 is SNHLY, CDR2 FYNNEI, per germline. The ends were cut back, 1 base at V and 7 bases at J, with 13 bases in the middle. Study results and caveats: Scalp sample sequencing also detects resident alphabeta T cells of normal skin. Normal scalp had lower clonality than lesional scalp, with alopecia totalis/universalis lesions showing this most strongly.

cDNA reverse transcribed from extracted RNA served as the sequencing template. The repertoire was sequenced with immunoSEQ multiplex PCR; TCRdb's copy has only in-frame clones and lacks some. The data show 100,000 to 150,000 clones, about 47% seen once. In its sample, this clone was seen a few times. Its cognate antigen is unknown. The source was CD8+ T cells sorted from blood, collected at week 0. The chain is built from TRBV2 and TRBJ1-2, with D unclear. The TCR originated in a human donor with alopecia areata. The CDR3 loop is CASSEGAPSGGYTF. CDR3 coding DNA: TGTGCCAGCAGTGAAGGCGCTCCCTCCGGTGGCTACACCTTC.